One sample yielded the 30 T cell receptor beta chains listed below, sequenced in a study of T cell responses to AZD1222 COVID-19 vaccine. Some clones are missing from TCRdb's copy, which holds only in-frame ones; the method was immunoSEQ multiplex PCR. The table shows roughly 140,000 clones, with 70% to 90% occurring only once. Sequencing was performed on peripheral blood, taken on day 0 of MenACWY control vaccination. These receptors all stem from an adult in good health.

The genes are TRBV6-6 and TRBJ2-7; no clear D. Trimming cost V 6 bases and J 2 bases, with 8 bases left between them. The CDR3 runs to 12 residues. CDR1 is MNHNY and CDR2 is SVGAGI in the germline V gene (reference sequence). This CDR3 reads CASSPGTYEQYF. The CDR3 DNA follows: TGTGCCAGCAGCCCCGGAACCTACGAGCAGTACTTC.

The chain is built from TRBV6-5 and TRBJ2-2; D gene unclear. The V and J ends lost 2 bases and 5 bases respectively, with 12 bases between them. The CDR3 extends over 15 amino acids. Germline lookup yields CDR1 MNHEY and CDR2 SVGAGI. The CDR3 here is CASSYTIGKTGELFF. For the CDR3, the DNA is TGTGCCAGCAGTTACACCATCGGAAAAACCGGGGAGCTGTTTTTT.

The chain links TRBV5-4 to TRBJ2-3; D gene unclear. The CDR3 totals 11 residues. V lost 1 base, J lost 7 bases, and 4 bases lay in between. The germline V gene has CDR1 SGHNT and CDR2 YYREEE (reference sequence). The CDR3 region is CASSLSNTQYF. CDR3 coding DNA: TGTGCCAGCAGCTTGTCAAATACGCAGTATTTT.

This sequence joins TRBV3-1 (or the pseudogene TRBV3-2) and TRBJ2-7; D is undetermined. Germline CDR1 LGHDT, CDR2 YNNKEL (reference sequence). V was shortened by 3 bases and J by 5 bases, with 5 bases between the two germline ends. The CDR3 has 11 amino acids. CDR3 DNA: TGTGCCAGCAGCCACCTAGACGAGCAGTACTTC. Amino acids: CASSHLDEQYF.

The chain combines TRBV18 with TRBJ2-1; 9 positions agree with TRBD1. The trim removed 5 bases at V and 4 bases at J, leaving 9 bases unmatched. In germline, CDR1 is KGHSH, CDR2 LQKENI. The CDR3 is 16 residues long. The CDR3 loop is CASSTYRDREYNEQFF. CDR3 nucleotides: TGTGCCAGCTCAACCTACCGGGACAGGGAGTACAATGAGCAGTTCTTC.

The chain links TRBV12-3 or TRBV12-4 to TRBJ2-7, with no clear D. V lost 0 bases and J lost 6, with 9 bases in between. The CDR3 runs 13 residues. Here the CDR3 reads CASSLAFEAEQYF. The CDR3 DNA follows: TGTGCCAGCAGTTTAGCATTTGAGGCCGAGCAGTACTTC.

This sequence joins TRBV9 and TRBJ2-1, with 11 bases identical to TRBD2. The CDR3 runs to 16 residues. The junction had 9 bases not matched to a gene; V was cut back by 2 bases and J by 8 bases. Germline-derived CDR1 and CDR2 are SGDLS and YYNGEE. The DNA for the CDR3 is TGTGCCAGCAGCGTGACGACTAGCGGGGTGGGAGATGAGCAGTTCTTC. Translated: CASSVTTSGVGDEQFF.

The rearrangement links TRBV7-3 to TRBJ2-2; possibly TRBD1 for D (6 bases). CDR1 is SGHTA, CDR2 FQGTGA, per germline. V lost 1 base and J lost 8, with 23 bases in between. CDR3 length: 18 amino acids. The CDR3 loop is CASSLNSPTSGAVGELFF. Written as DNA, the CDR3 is TGTGCCAGCAGCTTAAATTCCCCCACTTCAGGGGCCGTAGGGGAGCTGTTTTTT.

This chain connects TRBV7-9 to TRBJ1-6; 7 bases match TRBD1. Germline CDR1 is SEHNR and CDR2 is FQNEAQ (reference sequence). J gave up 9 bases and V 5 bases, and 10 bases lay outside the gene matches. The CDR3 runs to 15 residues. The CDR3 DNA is TGTGCCAGCAGCCGAGTCGGGACAGATGGTTCACCCCTCCACTTT. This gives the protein CASSRVGTDGSPLHF.

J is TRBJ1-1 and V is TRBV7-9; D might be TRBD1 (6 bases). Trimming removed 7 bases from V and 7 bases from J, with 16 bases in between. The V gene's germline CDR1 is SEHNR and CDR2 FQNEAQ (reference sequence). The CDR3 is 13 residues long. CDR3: CASNSVGHNEAFF. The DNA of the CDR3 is TGTGCCAGCAACTCTGTGGGACACAATGAAGCTTTCTTT.

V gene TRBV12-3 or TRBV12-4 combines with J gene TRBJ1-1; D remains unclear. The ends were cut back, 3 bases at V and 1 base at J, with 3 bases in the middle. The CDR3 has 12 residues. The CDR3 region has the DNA TGTGCCAGCAGTTTCCGGAACACTGAAGCTTTCTTT. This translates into CASSFRNTEAFF.

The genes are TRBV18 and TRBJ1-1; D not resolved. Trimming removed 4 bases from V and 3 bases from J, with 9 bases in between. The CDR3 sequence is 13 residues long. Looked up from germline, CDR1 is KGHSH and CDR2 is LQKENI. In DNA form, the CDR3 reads TGTGCCAGCTCACAGGGCATAGACACTGAAGCTTTCTTT. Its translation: CASSQGIDTEAFF.

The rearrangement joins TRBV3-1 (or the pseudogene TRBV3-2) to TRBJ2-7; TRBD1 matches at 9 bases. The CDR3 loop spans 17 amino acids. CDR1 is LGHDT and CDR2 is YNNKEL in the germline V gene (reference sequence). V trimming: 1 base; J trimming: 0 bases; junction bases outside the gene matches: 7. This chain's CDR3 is CASSQVGQGPASYEQYF. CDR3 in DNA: TGTGCCAGCAGCCAAGTCGGACAGGGGCCCGCCTCCTACGAGCAGTACTTC.

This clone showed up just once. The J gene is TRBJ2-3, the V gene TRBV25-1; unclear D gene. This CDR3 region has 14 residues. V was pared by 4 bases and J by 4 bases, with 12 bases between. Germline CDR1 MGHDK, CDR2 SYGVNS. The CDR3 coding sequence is TGTGCCAGCAGTGCTCAATTCGGTGCAGATACGCAGTATTTT. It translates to CASSAQFGADTQYF.

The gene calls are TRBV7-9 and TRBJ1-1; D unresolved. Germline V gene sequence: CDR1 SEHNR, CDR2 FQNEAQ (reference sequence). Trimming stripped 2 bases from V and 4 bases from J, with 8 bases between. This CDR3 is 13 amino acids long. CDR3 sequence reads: CASSLPGFTEAFF. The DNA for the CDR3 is TGTGCCAGCAGCTTACCGGGGTTCACTGAAGCTTTCTTT.

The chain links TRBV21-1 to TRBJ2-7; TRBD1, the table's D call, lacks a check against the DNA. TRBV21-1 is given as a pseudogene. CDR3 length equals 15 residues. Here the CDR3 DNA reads TGTGCCAGCAGGACCGGGACAGGGAACCACTACGAGCAGTACTTC. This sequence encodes CASRTGTGNHYEQYF.

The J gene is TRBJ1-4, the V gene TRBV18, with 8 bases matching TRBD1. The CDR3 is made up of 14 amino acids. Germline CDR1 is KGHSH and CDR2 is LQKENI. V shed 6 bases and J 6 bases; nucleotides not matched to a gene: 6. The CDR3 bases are TGTGCCAGCTCCCAGGACAGGGCCTATGAAAAACTGTTTTTT. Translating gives CASSQDRAYEKLFF.

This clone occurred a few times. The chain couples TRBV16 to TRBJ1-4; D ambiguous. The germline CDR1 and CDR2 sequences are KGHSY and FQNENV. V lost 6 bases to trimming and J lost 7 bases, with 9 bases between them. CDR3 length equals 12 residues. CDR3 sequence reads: CASRRSGEKLFF. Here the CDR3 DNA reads TGTGCCAGCAGAAGATCGGGTGAAAAACTGTTTTTT.

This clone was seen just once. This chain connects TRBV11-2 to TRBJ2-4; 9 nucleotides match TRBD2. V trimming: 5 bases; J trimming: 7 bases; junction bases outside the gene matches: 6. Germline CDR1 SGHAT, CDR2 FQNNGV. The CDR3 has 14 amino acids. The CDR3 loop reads CASSPIAGVNIQYF. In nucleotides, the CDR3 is TGTGCCAGCAGCCCGATAGCGGGGGTTAACATTCAGTACTTC.

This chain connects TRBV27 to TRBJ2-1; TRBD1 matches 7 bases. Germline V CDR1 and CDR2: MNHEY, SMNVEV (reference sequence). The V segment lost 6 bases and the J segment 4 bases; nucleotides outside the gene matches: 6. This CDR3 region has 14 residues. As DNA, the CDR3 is TGTGCCAGCAGCTCTTGGGGACAGTACAATGAGCAGTTCTTC. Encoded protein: CASSSWGQYNEQFF.

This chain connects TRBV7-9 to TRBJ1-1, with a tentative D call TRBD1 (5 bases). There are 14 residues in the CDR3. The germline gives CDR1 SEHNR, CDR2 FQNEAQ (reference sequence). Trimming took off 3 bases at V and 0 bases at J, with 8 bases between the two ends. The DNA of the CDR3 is TGTGCCAGCAGCTTTACAGGAATGAACACTGAAGCTTTCTTT. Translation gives CASSFTGMNTEAFF.

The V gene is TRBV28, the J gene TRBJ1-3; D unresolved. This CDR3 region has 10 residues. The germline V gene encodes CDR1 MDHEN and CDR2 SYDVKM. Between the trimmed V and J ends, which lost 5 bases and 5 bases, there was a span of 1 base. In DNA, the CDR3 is TGTGCCAGCAGTAGAAACACCATATATTTT. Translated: CASSRNTIYF.

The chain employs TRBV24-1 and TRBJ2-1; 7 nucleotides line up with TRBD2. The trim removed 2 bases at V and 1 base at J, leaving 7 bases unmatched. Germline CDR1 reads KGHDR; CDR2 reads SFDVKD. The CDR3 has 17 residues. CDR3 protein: CATSDSAGAKSYNEQFF. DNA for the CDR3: TGTGCCACCAGTGATTCTGCGGGAGCAAAATCCTACAATGAGCAGTTCTTC.

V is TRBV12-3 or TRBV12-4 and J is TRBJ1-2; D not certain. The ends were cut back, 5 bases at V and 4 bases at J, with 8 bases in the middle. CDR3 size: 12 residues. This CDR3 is CASSGSGYGYTF. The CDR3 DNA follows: TGTGCCAGCAGTGGGTCCGGCTATGGCTACACCTTC.

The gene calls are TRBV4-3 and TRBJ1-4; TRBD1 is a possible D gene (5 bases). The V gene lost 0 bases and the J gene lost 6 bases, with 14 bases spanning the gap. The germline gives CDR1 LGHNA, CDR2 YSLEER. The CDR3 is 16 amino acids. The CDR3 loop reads CASSQDRRGGDEKLFF. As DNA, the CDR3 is TGCGCCAGCAGCCAAGATCGGAGGGGCGGCGATGAAAAACTGTTTTTT.

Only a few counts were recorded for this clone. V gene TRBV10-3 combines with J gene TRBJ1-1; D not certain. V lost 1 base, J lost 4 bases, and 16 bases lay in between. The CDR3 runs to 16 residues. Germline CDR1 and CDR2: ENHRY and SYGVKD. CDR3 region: CAISEWEGGLITEAFF. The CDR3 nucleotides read TGTGCCATCAGTGAGTGGGAGGGCGGGTTAATCACTGAAGCTTTCTTT.

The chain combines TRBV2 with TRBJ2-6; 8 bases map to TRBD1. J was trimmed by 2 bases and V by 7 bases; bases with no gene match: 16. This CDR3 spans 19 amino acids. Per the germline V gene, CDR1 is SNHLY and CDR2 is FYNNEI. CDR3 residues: CASIPGRGQSTPGANVLTF. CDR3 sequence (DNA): TGTGCCAGCATACCCGGCAGGGGGCAGTCAACGCCTGGGGCCAACGTCCTGACTTTC. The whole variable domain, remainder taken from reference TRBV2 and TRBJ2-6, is EPEVTQTPSHQVTQMGQEVILRCVPISNHLYFYWYRQILGQKVEFLVSFYNNEISEKSEIFDDQFSVERPDGSNFTLKIRSTKLEDSAMYFCASIPGRGQSTPGANVLTFGAGSRLTVL.

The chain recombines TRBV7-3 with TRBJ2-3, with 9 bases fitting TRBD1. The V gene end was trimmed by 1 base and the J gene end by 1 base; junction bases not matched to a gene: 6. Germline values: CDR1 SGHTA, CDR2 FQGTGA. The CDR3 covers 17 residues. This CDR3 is CASSLRNRGLGTDTQYF. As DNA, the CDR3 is TGTGCCAGCAGCTTAAGAAACAGGGGGCTTGGCACAGATACGCAGTATTTT.

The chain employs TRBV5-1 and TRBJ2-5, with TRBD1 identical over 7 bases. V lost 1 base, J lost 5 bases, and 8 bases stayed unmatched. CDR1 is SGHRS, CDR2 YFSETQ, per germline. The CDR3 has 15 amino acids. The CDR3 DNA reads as TGCGCCAGCAGCTTGAACCTAGACAGGGCTGAGACCCAGTACTTC. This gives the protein CASSLNLDRAETQYF.

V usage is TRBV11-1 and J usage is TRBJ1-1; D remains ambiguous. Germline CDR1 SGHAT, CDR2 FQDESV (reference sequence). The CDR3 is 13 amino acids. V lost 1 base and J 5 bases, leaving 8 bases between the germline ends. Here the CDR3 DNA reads TGTGCCAGCAGCTTAGTGACGGGAACTGAAGCTTTCTTT. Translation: CASSLVTGTEAFF. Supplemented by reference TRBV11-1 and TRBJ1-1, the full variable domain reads EAEVAQSPRYKITEKSQAVAFWCDPISGHATLYWYRQILGQGPELLVQFQDESVVDDSQLPKDRFSAERLKGVDSTLKIQPAELGDSAMYLCASSLVTGTEAFFGQGTRLTVV.